This TCR beta chain appears in the sequencing data of a study of T cell responses to AZD1222 COVID-19 vaccine (dated by TCRdb to the early 2020s). Notes on the research overall: TCR sequencing was performed for roughly 250 trial participants, of whom around 200 were given two doses of AZD1222 and some 26 were given two doses of MenACWY control vaccine. Trial participants were enrolled by age into subgroups of 18-55, 56-69 and 70-plus years, and approximately 150, 30 and 60 TCR-sequenced participants, respectively, were included in these subgroups. Findings and caveats that apply to the study as a whole: In the small 56-69-year group, the increase in depth fell short of significance, most likely because of low power. A significant rise in spike-specific TCR breadth and depth was observed after two AZD1222 doses relative to day 0 and relative to MenACWY recipients. The vaccine-associated CD4 TCRs covered the entire spike protein, and the dominant responses fell in regions 160-218 and 743-854. Because no day 14 peak-response samples were available, the repertoires could be characterized only after the peak T cell response. Reportedly, close to half of the unique spike-specific TCRs recognized epitopes lying outside the regions that are mutated in the B.1.351 and B.1.1.7 variants. Participants were mostly white British, with more females than males. The authors suggested clonal diversity may have been underestimated. Conclusions about previously exposed vaccinees are limited because only a handful of AZD1222 recipients were SARS-CoV-2 seropositive at baseline.

Taken with the paper, the label for time point translates to: about 28 days (+/-7) after the second vaccine dose. AZD1222 recipients given second doses at about 4 weeks or at about 12 weeks were pooled, since spike-specific TCR depth and breadth were not found to differ between the two schedules. Vaccinee samples were obtained from the UK trials COV001 and COV002, which included a single-blind randomized controlled phase 2/3 trial of AZD1222 (ChAdOx1 nCoV-19) in healthy adults. Trial participant PBMC samples were collected at day 0 and day 28 after the second dose for TCRbeta chain sequencing. The CDR3 regions of human TCRbeta chains were analyzed by immunosequencing. The source study handled its data this way. Repertoire TCRs were matched against a reference library of SARS-CoV-2-specific TCRs generated with the MIRA antigen-specificity platform. Breadth meant the fraction of unique TCRs that were SARS-CoV-2-associated, whereas depth meant the fraction of total T cells that were SARS-CoV-2-associated. Using the MIRA data, every spike-specific TCR was mapped to the spike region that the TCR reacted to and assigned to either a CD4 or a CD8 class. Log10-transformed breadth and depth values were compared by one-way ANOVA with Sidak's multiple comparisons tests. TCRdb took this table from immuneACCESS and kept in-frame rearrangements with V and J called. Such tables lack part of the clones; where checked against another copy, unresolved V genes explain under half of the gap, and the rest is unexplained. Clone size and V and J calls were adopted from that table, with D and trimming inferred from the DNA. The sample includes roughly 160,000 clones, with approximately 88% observed a single time. Around 1.1% of the sample rests with the top ten.

Remarks on this clone: Its antigen has not been determined. No base quality values were provided; no much bigger clone lies one nucleotide off.

According to the germline V gene (reference sequence), CDR1 reads LNHDA and CDR2 reads SQIVND. V is pruned by 4 bases and J by 4 bases, leaving 5 bases of the junction without a gene match. From its cysteine to its phenylalanine, the CDR3 spans 14 amino acids. This entry keeps only the CDR3 DNA: 42 bases, framed from base 1. The receptor's source is an adult who received the AZD1222 COVID-19 vaccine. This specimen was peripheral blood, taken 28 days after the second AZD1222 dose. Recombination connected TRBV19 to TRBJ1-2; 8 of the junction bases match TRBD1. This receptor carries the CDR3 CASSTGQGGYGYTF. The bases are TGTGCCAGTAGTACCGGACAGGGAGGCTATGGCTACACCTTC.